The 20 T cell receptor delta chains given below trace back to one sample, sequenced in a study of Vγ9Vδ2 T cells in congenital toxoplasmosis (dated by TCRdb to the early 2020s). Sequenced using an Illumina MiSeq. cDNA was made by template-switch reverse transcription with TRGC- and TRDC-specific primers in one tube, using SuperScript II. The TRGC primer was designed to bind both the TRGC1 and TRGC2 constant genes. TCRdb reprocessed the public data with the CATT caller; entries with the same nucleotide sequence were combined afterwards. Counted in this sample were over 700 delta-chain clones; about 20% of them appeared once. The top ten clonotypes cover about a sixth of the sample. The source material was gamma-delta T cells from blood. The receptors shown here come from a child under 10 years old born to a mother with Toxoplasma gondii infection during pregnancy, either congenitally infected or uninfected (not recorded which).

Note on this clone: Being one base from a much bigger clone, this may be a read error. The V and J genes are TRDV1 and TRDJ1; no firm D call. This CDR3 has 16 amino acids. Germline V gene lookup returns CDR1 TSWWSYY and CDR2 QGS. The ends were cut back, 1 base at V and 0 bases at J, with 12 bases in the middle. CDR3: CALGERLLGHTDKLIF. As DNA, the CDR3 is TGTGCTCTTGGGGAACGTCTATTGGGCCACACCGATAAACTCATCTTT.

With respect to this clone: With a far larger clone one base away, a read error is the likely cause. The rearrangement uses TRDV3 and TRDJ1; no reliable D call. TCRdb carries no J gene annotation; the J gene was assigned here by matching the DNA with germline. Germline V lookup: CDR1 TVYSNPD, CDR2 GDNSRS (reference sequence). This CDR3 contains 15 residues. V shed 5 bases and J shed 0 bases, with 19 bases lying between them. The CDR3 sequence is CAARNHLWYTDKLIF. In DNA form, the CDR3 reads TGTGCCGCGCGAAACCATTTATGGTACACCGATAAACTCATCTTT.

By share, this clone ranks as large. The rearrangement uses TRDV2 and TRDJ1; 8 nucleotides agree with TRDD3. CDR1 and CDR2 from the germline V gene are GEAIGNYY and EKD. This CDR3 is built from 14 residues. The ends lost 2 bases at V and 7 bases at J; junction bases unmatched: 8. The CDR3 bases are TGTGCCTGTGACAACTTGGGGGATCGCACTAAACTCATCTTT. Amino acids: CACDNLGDRTKLIF.

Concerning this clone: Mismatch with germline at one junction end may stem from a read error. The V call is TRDV2, the J call TRDJ3, with a weak D call TRDD3 (5 bases). This CDR3 contains 13 residues. The germline gives CDR1 GEAIGNYY, CDR2 EKD. CDR3 sequence (DNA): TGTGCCTGTGATACCTGGGACACCCGCCAGATGTTTTTC. It is translated as CACDTWDTRQMFF.

For this clone: Possible read error: a much larger clone is one base away. The gene calls are TRDV1 and TRDJ1; TRDD3 might be the D (6 bases). The germline V gene has CDR1 TSWWSYY and CDR2 QGS. The CDR3 covers 20 residues. Trimming stripped 1 base from V and 0 bases from J, with 24 bases between. Here the CDR3 DNA reads TGTGCTCTTGGGGAACCAACAACCACAGTACCGGGGGACCACACCGATAAACTCATCTTT. Residues: CALGEPTTTVPGDHTDKLIF.

This clone came up a few times. This CDR3 is also generated by other DNA sequences in the sample. This sequence joins TRDV2 and TRDJ1, with 8 bases identical to TRDD3. Per the germline V gene, CDR1 is GEAIGNYY and CDR2 is EKD. Losses at the gene ends were 3 bases for V and 0 bases for J; bases not matched to a gene: 29. The CDR3 extends over 23 amino acids. The CDR3 sequence: CACDARDSSPRGTGGSYTDKLIF. The CDR3 bases are TGTGCCTGTGACGCTCGTGATTCCTCCCCCCGAGGTACTGGGGGGTCGTACACCGATAAACTCATCTTT.

This clone is judged large (0.1 to 1%). The V call is TRDV2, the J call TRDJ1; TRDD3 might be the D (5 bases). Looked up from germline, CDR1 is GEAIGNYY and CDR2 is EKD. V was clipped by 0 bases and J by 2 bases, with 6 bases between them. The CDR3 is made up of 13 amino acids. CDR3 sequence: CACDTWDTDKLIF. DNA for the CDR3: TGTGCCTGTGACACCTGGGATACCGATAAACTCATCTTT.

Notes on this clone: This likely reflects a read error, since a far larger clone is one base away. This chain joins TRDV2 and TRDJ1; 7 bases agree with TRDD3. Since TCRdb gives no J gene, matching the DNA to germline was used here to assign it. There are 18 residues in the CDR3. From germline, CDR1 is GEAIGNYY and CDR2 EKD. V lost 3 bases, J lost 4 bases, and 19 bases stayed unmatched. CDR3 protein: CACDSIRGIPQYNDKLIF. The CDR3 bases are TGTGCCTGTGACTCTATACGCGGGATACCCCAGTACAACGATAAACTCATCTTT.

By its share, this clone is large. The chain is built from TRDV3 and TRDJ1; 13 bases map to TRDD3. Germline CDR1 reads TVYSNPD; CDR2 reads GDNSRS (reference sequence). The CDR3 is made up of 20 amino acids. The trim removed 0 bases at V and 2 bases at J, leaving 18 bases unmatched. The CDR3 reads CAFSSYFPILGDTRTDKLIF. CDR3 in DNA: TGTGCCTTTAGCTCCTACTTCCCCATACTGGGGGATACGCGGACCGATAAACTCATCTTT.

Concerning this clone itself: This sequence is one base from a far larger clone and is likely a read error. The chain employs TRDV1 and TRDJ1; a weak D match, TRDD2 (7 bases). The germline CDR1 and CDR2 sequences are TSWWSYY and QGS. The CDR3 sequence is 20 residues long. CDR3 loop: CALGGPSFPNSGDLTNKLIF. CDR3 sequence (DNA): TGTGCTCTTGGGGGACCTTCCTTTCCCAACTCTGGGGACCTCACCAATAAACTCATCTTT.

Remarks on this clone: A much larger clone sits a single nucleotide away, making a read error possible. The chain has TRDV2 and TRDJ1; 8 positions agree with TRDD3. Germline-derived CDR1 and CDR2 are GEAIGNYY and EKD. This CDR3 spans 18 amino acids. V trimming: 0 bases; J trimming: 3 bases; junction bases outside the gene matches: 14. The CDR3 loop is CACDTVVVSGGSPDKLIF. DNA for the CDR3: TGTGCCTGTGACACCGTAGTGGTGAGTGGGGGATCCCCCGATAAACTCATCTTT.

This clone is medium-sized within its sample. The chain recombines TRDV2 with TRDJ3, with TRDD3 matching over 11 bases. Germline CDR1 and CDR2: GEAIGNYY and EKD. This CDR3 region has 18 residues. The junction had 4 bases not matched to a gene; V was cut back by 1 base and J by 3 bases. This CDR3 is CACDTILGDNWDTRQMFF. The CDR3 coding sequence is TGTGCCTGTGACACGATACTGGGGGATAACTGGGACACCCGACAGATGTTTTTC.

In its sample, this clone ranks as large. The genes are TRDV2 and TRDJ1, with TRDD3 identical over 9 bases. CDR1 and CDR2 (germline): GEAIGNYY, EKD. The CDR3 covers 16 residues. Germline trimming cut 0 bases from V and 1 base from J; bases unmatched to any gene: 5. For the CDR3, the DNA is TGTGCCTGTGACACCCTGGGGGATGTAGGCACCGATAAACTCATCTTT. This translates into CACDTLGDVGTDKLIF.

By share of the sample, this clone is medium-sized. J is TRDJ3 and V is TRDV2; 9 bases are shared with TRDD3. CDR3 size: 20 residues. Germline V lookup: CDR1 GEAIGNYY, CDR2 EKD. Germline trimming cut 3 bases from V and 0 bases from J; bases unmatched to any gene: 11. Here the CDR3 reads CACDSIVLGESSWDTRQMFF. DNA of the CDR3: TGTGCCTGTGACTCCATTGTACTGGGGGAGAGCTCCTGGGACACCCGACAGATGTTTTTC.

By share of the sample, this clone is medium-sized. The chain carries TRDV2 and TRDJ1; D is uncertain. The germline CDR1 and CDR2 sequences are GEAIGNYY and EKD. The CDR3 spans 13 residues. V shed 0 bases and J shed 0 bases, with 4 bases lying between them. The CDR3 loop is CACDTFNTDKLIF. The CDR3 region has the DNA TGTGCCTGTGACACCTTTAACACCGATAAACTCATCTTT.

A note on this clone: Since a much larger clone is just one base distant, this may be a read error. Other nucleotide sequences from this sample produce the same CDR3. The gene calls are TRDV1 and TRDJ1; tentatively, D is TRDD2 or TRDD3 (8 bases each). From germline, CDR1 is TSWWSYY and CDR2 QGS. This CDR3 spans 24 amino acids. The CDR3 protein is CALGELDFLLILGGPITYTDKLIF. Written as DNA, the CDR3 is TGTGCCCTTGGGGAACTGGACTTCCTACTTATACTGGGGGGACCTATCACGTACACCGATAAACTCATCTTT.

Only a few counts were recorded for this clone. With a far larger clone one base away, a read error is the likely cause. The chain uses TRDV1 and TRDJ1, with D perhaps matching TRDD2 (5 bases). V dropped 5 bases and J dropped 0 bases, with 28 bases sitting between them. Per the germline V gene, CDR1 is TSWWSYY and CDR2 is QGS. The CDR3 loop spans 20 amino acids. The CDR3: CALGSRLSYYGLSYTDKLIF. CDR3 coding DNA: TGTGCTCTTGGGTCCCGCTTATCCTATTACGGGCTATCGTACACCGATAAACTCATCTTT.

A word on this clone: Just one base apart from a much larger clone, this may be a read error. J is TRDJ1 and V is TRDV1; D assignment may be TRDD2 or TRDD3 (7 bases each). The germline V gene has CDR1 TSWWSYY and CDR2 QGS. Trimming stripped 2 bases from V and 0 bases from J, with 37 bases between. This CDR3 spans 24 amino acids. Here the CDR3 reads CALGETVSAFLILGMPLYTDKLIF. CDR3 sequence (DNA): TGTGCTCTTGGGGAAACGGTGTCCGCCTTCCTGATACTGGGGATGCCCCTTTACACCGATAAACTCATCTTT.

With respect to this clone: The likely explanation is a read error, given a far larger clone one base away. This chain uses TRDV1 with TRDJ1; the D is unclear. Germline CDR1 TSWWSYY, CDR2 QGS. There are 18 residues in the CDR3. CDR3: CALGNRYLELPVRGKLTF. The CDR3 coding sequence is TGTGCTCTTGGGAACCGGTATCTCGAATTACCCGTGCGTGGTAAACTCACCTTT.

Concerning this clone: It is likely a read error: a sequence one base away is far more abundant. The rearrangement uses TRDV3 and TRDJ1; D is perhaps TRDD3 (6 bases). V was shortened by 4 bases and J by 0 bases, with 21 bases between the two germline ends. CDR1 TVYSNPD and CDR2 GDNSRS come from the germline V gene (reference sequence). This CDR3 spans 16 amino acids. The CDR3 nucleotides are TGTGCCTATAAACGGATAGGAAGGGGATACACCGATAAACTCATCTTT. Its translation is CAYKRIGRGYTDKLIF.